This T cell receptor beta chain was sequenced during a study of patients and donors after allogeneic stem cell transplantation (TCRdb year 2020). The V end gives up 4 bases and the J end 4 bases, leaving 14 bases in the junction not matched to a gene. CDR1 SGHRS and CDR2 YFSETQ are derived from the germline V gene. Counted from cysteine to phenylalanine, this CDR3 has 17 amino acids. The read is trimmed to its CDR3 DNA, 51 bases read in frame from base 1. This clonotype was seen more than once but under ten times. It has no known antigen specificity. Base qualities are missing; no much larger clone stands one base away. The library was produced with RT-PCR. Sequenced on a NextSeq 550. TCRdb took the public reads, trimmed them with fastp at Q25, ran MiXCR for clone calling and kept in-frame beta chains. Duplicate CDR3 protein sequences are folded into a single record with the most common DNA and genes. For this sample there are about 960,000 distinct CDR3 sequences; approximately 18% appear just once. The ten largest clones take up 5% to 7.5% of the sample.

This sequence originates from a human donor who was either an allogeneic HSCT recipient or a stem cell or donor lymphocyte infusion donor (not recorded which). It is not recorded whose cells these are; they may come from a transplant donor. This sequence uses TRBV5-1 and TRBJ2-1; 7 nucleotides in the junction match TRBD1. The sample consisted of blood, either unsorted or a sorted T cell fraction (not recorded which). The sequenced DNA is TGCGCCAGCAGCCTCAGGGGGAGAGGGGATTCATACAATGAGCAGTTCTTC. Protein translation: CASSLRGRGDSYNEQFF.